Listed below are T cell receptor beta chains from one sample, sequenced in a study of blood T cells in healthy people across ages. TCRdb called the 5' RACE reads again in MiXCR, with one record for every CDR3 protein. Of roughly 800,000 distinct CDR3 sequences listed, over 45% were seen once; the top ten hold roughly 22%. The sequencing input was blood. The receptors come from a man aged 25 to 40 in good health. Each CDR3 is given with its conserved first and last residue. Each record gives: V gene, J gene, D gene, CDR3 protein, CDR3 DNA. The D gene is left open where the match is weak.

TRBV27,TRBJ1-6,-,CASSTDEVRGSPLHF,TGTGCCAGCAGTACGGATGAGGTCCGGGGTTCACCCCTCCACTTT
TRBV29-1,TRBJ1-4,TRBD1,CSVAPRDREVIVEKLFF,TGCAGCGTTGCCCCCCGGGACAGGGAGGTGATAGTTGAAAAACTGTTTTTT
TRBV20-1,TRBJ2-5,-,CSASLGGKTQYF,TGCAGTGCTTCACTGGGGGGAAAGACCCAGTACTTC
TRBV5-5,TRBJ2-5,TRBD1,CASSLEGDRGVLQETQYF,TGTGCCAGCAGCTTAGAGGGGGACAGGGGGGTCCTTCAAGAGACCCAGTACTTC
TRBV15,TRBJ2-7,-,CATSTVGAYEQYF,TGTGCCACCAGCACGGTGGGAGCCTACGAGCAGTACTTC
TRBV7-8,TRBJ2-1,-,CASSLGDNPFNEQFF,TGTGCCAGCAGCTTAGGGGACAACCCATTCAATGAGCAGTTCTTC
TRBV20-1,TRBJ1-1,-,CSASYLFAGTEAFF,TGCAGTGCTAGCTACCTTTTCGCGGGGACTGAAGCTTTCTTT
TRBV9,TRBJ2-1,-,CASSVNRLGAAYNEQFF,TGTGCCAGCAGCGTAAATCGTCTGGGGGCTGCGTACAATGAGCAGTTCTTC
TRBV5-1,TRBJ2-4,-,CASSFRQGLDEQYF,TGCGCCAGCAGCTTTCGGCAGGGGCTAGATGAGCAGTACTTC
TRBV9,TRBJ1-6,-,CASSSRQANSPLHF,TGTGCCAGCAGCTCTCGACAGGCTAATTCACCCCTCCACTTT
TRBV24-1,TRBJ2-1,-,CATSEPQSQVNEQFF,TGTGCCACCAGTGAACCTCAAAGCCAGGTTAATGAGCAGTTCTTC
TRBV20-1,TRBJ1-1,-,CSARVIGARPNTEAFF,TGCAGTGCTAGAGTAATAGGGGCGCGGCCGAACACTGAAGCTTTCTTT
TRBV20-1,TRBJ2-7,-,CSALQVDDYEQYF,TGCAGTGCTTTACAGGTCGATGACTACGAGCAGTACTTC
TRBV21-1,TRBJ2-7,-,CASSIEGVRGPHSHEQYF,TGTGCCAGCAGCATAGAGGGTGTCCGAGGACCTCATAGTCACGAGCAGTACTTC
TRBV20-1,TRBJ2-3,TRBD2,CSAASGSTTDTQYF,TGCAGTGCCGCTAGCGGGTCCACAACAGATACGCAGTATTTT
TRBV7-9,TRBJ2-7,TRBD1,CASSSRTGGHEQYF,TGTGCCAGCAGCTCTCGGACAGGGGGCCACGAGCAGTACTTC
TRBV7-9,TRBJ2-1,TRBD2,CASSLSGTTNEQFF,TGTGCCAGCAGCCTTTCCGGGACTACCAATGAGCAGTTCTTC